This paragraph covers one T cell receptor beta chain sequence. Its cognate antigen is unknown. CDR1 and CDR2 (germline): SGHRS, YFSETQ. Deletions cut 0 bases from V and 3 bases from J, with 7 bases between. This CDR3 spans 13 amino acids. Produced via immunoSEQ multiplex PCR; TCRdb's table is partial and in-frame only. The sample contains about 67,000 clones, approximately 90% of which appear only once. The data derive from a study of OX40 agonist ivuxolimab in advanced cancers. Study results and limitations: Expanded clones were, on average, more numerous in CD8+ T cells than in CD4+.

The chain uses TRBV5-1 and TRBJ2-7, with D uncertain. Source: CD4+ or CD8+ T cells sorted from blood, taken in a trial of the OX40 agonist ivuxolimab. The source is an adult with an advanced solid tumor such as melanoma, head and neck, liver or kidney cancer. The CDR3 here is CASSLGAYYEQYF. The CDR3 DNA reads TGCGCCAGCAGCTTGGGGGCCTACTACGAGCAGTACTTC.